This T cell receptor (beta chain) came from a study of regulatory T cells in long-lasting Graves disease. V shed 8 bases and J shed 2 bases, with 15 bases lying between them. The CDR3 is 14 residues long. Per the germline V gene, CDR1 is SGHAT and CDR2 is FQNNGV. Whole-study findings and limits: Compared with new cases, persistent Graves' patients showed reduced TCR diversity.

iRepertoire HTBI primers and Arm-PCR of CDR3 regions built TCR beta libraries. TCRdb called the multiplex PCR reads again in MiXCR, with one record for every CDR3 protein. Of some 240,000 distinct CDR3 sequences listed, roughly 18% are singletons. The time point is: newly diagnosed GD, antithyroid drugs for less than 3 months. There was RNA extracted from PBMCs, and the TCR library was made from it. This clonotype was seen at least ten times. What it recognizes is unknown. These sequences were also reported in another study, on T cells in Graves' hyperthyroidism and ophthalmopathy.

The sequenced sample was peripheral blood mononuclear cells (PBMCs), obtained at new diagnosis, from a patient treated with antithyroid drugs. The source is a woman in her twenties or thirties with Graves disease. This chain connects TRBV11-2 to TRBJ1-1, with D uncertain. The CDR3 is CASSEPIFNTEAFF. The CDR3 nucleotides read TGTGCCAGCTCGGAACCGATTTTTAACACTGAAGCTTTCTTT.